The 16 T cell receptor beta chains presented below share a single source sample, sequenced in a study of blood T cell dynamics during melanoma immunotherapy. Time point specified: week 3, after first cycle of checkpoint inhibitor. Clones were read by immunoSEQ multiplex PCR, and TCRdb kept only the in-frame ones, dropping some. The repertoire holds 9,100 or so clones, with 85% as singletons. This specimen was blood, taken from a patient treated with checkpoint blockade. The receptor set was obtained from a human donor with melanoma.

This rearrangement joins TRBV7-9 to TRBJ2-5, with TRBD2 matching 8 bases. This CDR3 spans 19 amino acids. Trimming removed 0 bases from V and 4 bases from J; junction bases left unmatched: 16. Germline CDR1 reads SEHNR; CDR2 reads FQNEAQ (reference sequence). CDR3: CASSLATLRLAGVLETQYF. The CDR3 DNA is TGTGCCAGCAGCTTAGCAACACTTCGGCTAGCGGGCGTTCTAGAGACCCAGTACTTC.

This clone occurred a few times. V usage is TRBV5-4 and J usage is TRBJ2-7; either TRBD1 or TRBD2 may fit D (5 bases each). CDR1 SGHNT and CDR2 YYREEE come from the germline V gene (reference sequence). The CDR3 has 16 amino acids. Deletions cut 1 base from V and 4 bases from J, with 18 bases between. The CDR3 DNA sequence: TGTGCCAGCAGCTTGAGAGGGTTCGGCAGGGAATACGAGCAGTACTTC. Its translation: CASSLRGFGREYEQYF.

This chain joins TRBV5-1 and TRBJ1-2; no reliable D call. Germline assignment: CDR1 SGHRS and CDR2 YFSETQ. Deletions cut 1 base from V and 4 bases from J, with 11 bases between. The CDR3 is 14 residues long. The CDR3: CASSLIGVGYGYTF. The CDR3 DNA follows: TGCGCCAGCAGCTTGATCGGGGTGGGCTATGGCTACACCTTC.

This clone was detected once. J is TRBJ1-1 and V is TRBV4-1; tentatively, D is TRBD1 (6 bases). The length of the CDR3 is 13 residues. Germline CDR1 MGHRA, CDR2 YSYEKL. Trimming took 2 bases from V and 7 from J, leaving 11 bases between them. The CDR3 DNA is TGCGCCAGCAGCCAACCGGACAGACATGAAGCTTTCTTT. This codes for CASSQPDRHEAFF.

The CDR3 loop reads CASSPTGVDTQYF. CDR3 bases: TGTGCCAGCAGCCCCACAGGGGTAGATACGCAGTATTTT. The chain links TRBV5-5 to TRBJ2-3; 7 bases match TRBD1. From germline, CDR1 is SGHKS and CDR2 YYEKEE (reference sequence). CDR3 length: 13 amino acids. V shed 4 bases and J 5 bases; nucleotides not matched to a gene: 4.

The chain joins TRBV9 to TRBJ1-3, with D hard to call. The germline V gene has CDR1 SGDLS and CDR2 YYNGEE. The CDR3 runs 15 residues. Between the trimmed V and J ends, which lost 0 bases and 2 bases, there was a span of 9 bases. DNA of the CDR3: TGTGCCAGCAGCGTAGATCCGGCAGCTGGAAACACCATATATTTT. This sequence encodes CASSVDPAAGNTIYF.

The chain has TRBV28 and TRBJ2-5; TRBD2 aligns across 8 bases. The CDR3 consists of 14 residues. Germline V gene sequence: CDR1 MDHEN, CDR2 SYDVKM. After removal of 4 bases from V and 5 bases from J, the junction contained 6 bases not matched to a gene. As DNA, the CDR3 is TGTGCCAGCAGTTCACGGGGGGGCTATGAGACCCAGTACTTC. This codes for CASSSRGGYETQYF.

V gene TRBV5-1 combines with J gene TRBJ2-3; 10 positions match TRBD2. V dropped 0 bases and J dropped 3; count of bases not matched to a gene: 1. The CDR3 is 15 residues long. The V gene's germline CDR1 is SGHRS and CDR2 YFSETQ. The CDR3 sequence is CASSLASGGTDTQYF. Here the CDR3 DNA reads TGCGCCAGCAGCTTGGCTAGCGGGGGAACAGATACGCAGTATTTT.

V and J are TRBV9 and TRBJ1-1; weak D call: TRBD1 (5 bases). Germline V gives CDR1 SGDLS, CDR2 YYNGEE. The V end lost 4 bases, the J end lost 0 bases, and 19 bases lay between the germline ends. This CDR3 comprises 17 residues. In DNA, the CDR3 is TGTGCCAGCAGCCCAACCCCGGGGGGGGTGGTGAACACTGAAGCTTTCTTT. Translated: CASSPTPGGVVNTEAFF.

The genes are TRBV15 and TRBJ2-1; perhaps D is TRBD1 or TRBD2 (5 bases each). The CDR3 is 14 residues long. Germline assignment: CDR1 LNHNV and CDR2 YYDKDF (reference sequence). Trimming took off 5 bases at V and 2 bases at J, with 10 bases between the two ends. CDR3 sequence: CATSGGITYNEQFF. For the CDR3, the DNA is TGTGCCACCAGCGGGGGTATAACCTACAATGAGCAGTTCTTC. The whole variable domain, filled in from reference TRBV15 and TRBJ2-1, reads DAMVIQNPRYQVTQFGKPVTLSCSQTLNHNVMYWYQQKSSQAPKLLFHYYDKDFNNEADTPDNFQSRRPNTSFCFLDIRSPGLGDTAMYLCATSGGITYNEQFFGPGTRLTVL.

For the CDR3, the DNA is TGTGCCAGTAATGAGAACTATAATGAAAAACTGTTTTTT. Translated, it gives CASNENYNEKLFF. The chain combines TRBV19 with TRBJ1-4; D not certain. V lost 7 bases and J lost 4, with 10 bases in between. Germline loops: CDR1 LNHDA, CDR2 SQIVND (reference sequence). The CDR3 covers 13 residues.

CDR3 loop: CASSQGGTALQETQYF. CDR3 sequence (DNA): TGCGCCAGCAGCCAGGGCGGGACCGCCCTACAAGAGACCCAGTACTTC. The V call is TRBV4-1, the J call TRBJ2-5; weak D call: TRBD2 (6 bases). Per the germline V gene, CDR1 is MGHRA and CDR2 is YSYEKL. Trimming removed 3 bases from V and 2 bases from J, with 16 bases in between. This CDR3 spans 16 amino acids.

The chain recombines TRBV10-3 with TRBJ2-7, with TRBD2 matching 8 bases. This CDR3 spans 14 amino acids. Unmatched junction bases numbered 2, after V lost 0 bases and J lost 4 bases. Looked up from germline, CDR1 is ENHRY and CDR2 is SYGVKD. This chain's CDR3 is CAISESRGGYEQYF. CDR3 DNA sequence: TGTGCCATCAGTGAGTCCCGGGGGGGGTACGAGCAGTACTTC.

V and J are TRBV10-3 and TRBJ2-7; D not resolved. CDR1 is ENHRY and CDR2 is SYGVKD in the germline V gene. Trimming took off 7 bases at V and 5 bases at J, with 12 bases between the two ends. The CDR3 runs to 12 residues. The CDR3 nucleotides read TGTGCCATCATTTCGGATGGGGACGAGCAGTACTTC. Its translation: CAIISDGDEQYF.

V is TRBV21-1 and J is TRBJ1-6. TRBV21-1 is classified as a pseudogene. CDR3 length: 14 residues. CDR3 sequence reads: CASSRGEGNSPLHF. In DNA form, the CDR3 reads TGTGCCAGCAGCAGAGGGGAGGGGAATTCACCCCTCCACTTT.

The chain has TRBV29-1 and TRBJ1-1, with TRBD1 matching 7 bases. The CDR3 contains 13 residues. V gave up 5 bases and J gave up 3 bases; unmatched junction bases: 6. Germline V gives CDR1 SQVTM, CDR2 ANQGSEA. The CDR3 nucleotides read TGCAGCGTTCTTGCAGGGGGATACACTGAAGCTTTCTTT. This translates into CSVLAGGYTEAFF.